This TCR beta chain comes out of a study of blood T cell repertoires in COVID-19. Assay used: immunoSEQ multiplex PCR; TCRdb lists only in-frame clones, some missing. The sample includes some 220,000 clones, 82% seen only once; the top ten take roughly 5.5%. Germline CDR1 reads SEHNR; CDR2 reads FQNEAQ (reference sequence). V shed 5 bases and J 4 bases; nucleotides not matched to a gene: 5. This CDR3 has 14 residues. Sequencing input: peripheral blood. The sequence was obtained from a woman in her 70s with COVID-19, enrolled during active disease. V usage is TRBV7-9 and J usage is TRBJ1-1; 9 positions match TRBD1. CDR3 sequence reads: CASSPQTGGTEAFF. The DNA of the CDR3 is TGTGCCAGCAGCCCGCAGACAGGGGGCACTGAAGCTTTCTTT.